This T cell receptor beta chain was obtained from a study of beta chain features in type 1 diabetes (dated by TCRdb to between 2017 and 2018). About the full investigation: Mean age, gender distribution, total cell number and subset yield were not different between patients and healthy donors. In the study, TCRB repertoires of sorted circulating CD4+ T cell subsets from recently diagnosed type 1 diabetes patients were compared with those of matched healthy donors. Across all samples, 107,917,701 sorted cells were examined, and cell number per subset correlated strongly with RNA yield. Regulatory and stem cell-like memory subsets were obtained from only 8 patients and roughly eight healthy donors, while naive and central memory subsets were obtained from all 28 donors. The research as a whole found: Type 1 diabetes patients showed a moderate but significant shortening of TCRB CDR3 length in all four CD4+ subsets. Naive, central memory and regulatory TCRB repertoires appeared to be more similar among patients than among healthy donors. At VDJ recombination sites, patients with type 1 diabetes made fewer insertions and deleted more nucleotides, a pattern implying thymic rearrangement abnormalities. PCR might favor shorter templates, but patient and control samples were amplified and corrected together, so any skew would affect both groups equally. Because the HLA sub-analyses included only small numbers of individuals, any influence of HLA type on TCRB rearrangement was left unresolved. Because cDNA rather than genomic DNA was sequenced, highly expressing activated cells could have been over-represented, although no difference in activation and CD3 levels was found between groups.

Including the terminal cysteine and phenylalanine, the CDR3 comprises 14 residues. Only the CDR3 region is kept as DNA, spanning 42 bases read in frame from base 1. V trim: 6 bases; J trim: 7 bases; unmatched bases: 7. The germline V gene (reference sequence) specifies LNHDA as CDR1 and SQIVND as CDR2. The entire amount of isolated RNA was reverse transcribed using the High Capacity cDNA Reverse Transcription Kit, so the sequenced TCRB transcripts were expressed ones. Deep immunoSEQ sequencing was performed on naive, central memory and regulatory T cell samples, with an average of about 4 million total reads per sample. Sorted cells were lysed in RLT buffer, and RNA was extracted using DNase-treated RNeasy Micro or Mini kits according to cell number. To prevent cross-contamination, every cell subset was processed on its own, while patient and healthy donor samples were processed together. Using the immunoSEQ multiplex PCR, TCRB sequences were amplified from cDNA into 87-bp fragments spanning the CDR3 region. The amplicons were sequenced using the Illumina HiSeq platform. The study's processing was this. PCR bias was computationally corrected using synthetic template baselines, reads within Hamming distance 2 were collapsed, and singletons that could not be merged were discarded. Reads were aligned against IMGT to assign V, D and J genes, CDR3 length and insertions or deletions at six rearrangement sites. Clonotype counts were normalized to sorted cell number within each subset before computing true diversity and Gini coefficients with the tcR R package. Repertoire sharing was quantified using the overlap coefficient calculated on TCRB nucleotide sequences. Imported from immuneACCESS, the table was reduced by TCRdb to in-frame sequences with V and J called. These copies leave out some clones; in studies compared against another copy, an unresolved V gene accounts for under half, and the cause of the remainder is not known. The D gene and trimming were derived from the DNA, and the V and J assignments and clone size from that table. For this sample there are about 160,000 clones; about 8.3% appear just once. More than 0.45% of the sample comes from the top ten.

This clone was observed a handful of times. Its antigen specificity is not known. The input lacks base qualities; no much larger clone sits a single base away. From each donor, a single peripheral blood sample of 100 to 150 mL on average was drawn into heparinised tubes. Naive, central memory, regulatory and stem cell-like memory CD4+ T cells were sorted on a BD FACSAria II using a panel including CD45RO, CCR7, CD25, CD127, CD95 and CD27. Purity was above 95% for every sorted population. PBMCs were isolated right away by Lymphoprep density gradient centrifugation and were stained directly, without culture. Samples were stained and sorted in pairs, with one healthy donor and one patient per experiment, so that batch effects were minimized.

The chain joins TRBV19 to TRBJ1-4, with 8 bases in between that match TRBD1. The sequence came from a woman younger than 30 with type 1 diabetes. Sequencing was performed on central memory CD4+ T cells from blood. The CDR3 amino acid sequence is: CASSSDRGGEKLFF. The base sequence is TGTGCCAGTAGCAGTGACAGGGGAGGTGAAAAACTGTTTTTT. The reference TRBV19 and TRBJ1-4 proteins fill in what lies around the CDR3, so the full variable domain reads DGGITQSPKYLFRKEGQNVTLSCEQNLNHDAMYWYRQDPGQGLRLIYYSQIVNDFQKGDIAEGYSVSREKKESFPLTVTSAQKNPTAFYLCASSSDRGGEKLFFGSGTQLSVL.